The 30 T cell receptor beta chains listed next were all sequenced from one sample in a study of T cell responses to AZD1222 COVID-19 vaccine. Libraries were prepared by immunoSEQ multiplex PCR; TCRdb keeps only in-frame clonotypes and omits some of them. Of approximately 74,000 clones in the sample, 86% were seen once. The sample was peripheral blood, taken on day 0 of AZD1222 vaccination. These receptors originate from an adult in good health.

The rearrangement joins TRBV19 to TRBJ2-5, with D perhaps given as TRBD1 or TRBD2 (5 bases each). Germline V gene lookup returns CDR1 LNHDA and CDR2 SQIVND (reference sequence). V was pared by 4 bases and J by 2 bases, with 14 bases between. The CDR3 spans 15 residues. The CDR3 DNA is TGTGCCAGTAGTAACGTTCCGGGGCGACAAGAGACCCAGTACTTC. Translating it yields CASSNVPGRQETQYF.

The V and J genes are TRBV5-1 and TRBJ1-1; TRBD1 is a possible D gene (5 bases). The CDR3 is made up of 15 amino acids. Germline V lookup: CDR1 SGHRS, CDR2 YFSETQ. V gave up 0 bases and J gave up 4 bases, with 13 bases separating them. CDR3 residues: CASSLASRAGTEAFF. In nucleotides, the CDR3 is TGCGCCAGCAGCTTGGCCAGCAGGGCGGGCACTGAAGCTTTCTTT.

CDR3 DNA sequence: TGTGCCAGCAGTTACTCGATGAGGGCAAAACGGGATACGCAGTATTTT. Its translation: CASSYSMRAKRDTQYF. The chain recombines TRBV6-5 with TRBJ2-3, with a weak D call TRBD2 (5 bases). CDR1 and CDR2 from the germline V gene are MNHEY and SVGAGI. Trimming took 0 bases from V and 6 from J, leaving 16 bases between them. The CDR3 has 16 amino acids.

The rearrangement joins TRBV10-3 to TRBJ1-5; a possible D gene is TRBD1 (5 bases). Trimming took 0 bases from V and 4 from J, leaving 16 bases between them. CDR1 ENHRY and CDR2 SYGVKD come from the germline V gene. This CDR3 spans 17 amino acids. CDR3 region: CAISESTPPGRNQPQHF. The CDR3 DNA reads TGTGCCATCAGTGAGTCGACTCCCCCGGGACGAAATCAGCCCCAGCATTTT.

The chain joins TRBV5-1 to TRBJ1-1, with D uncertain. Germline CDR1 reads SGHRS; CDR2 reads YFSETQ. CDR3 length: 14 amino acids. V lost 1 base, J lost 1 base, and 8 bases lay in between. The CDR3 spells CASSLTTENTEAFF. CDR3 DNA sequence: TGCGCCAGCAGCTTGACCACTGAGAACACTGAAGCTTTCTTT.

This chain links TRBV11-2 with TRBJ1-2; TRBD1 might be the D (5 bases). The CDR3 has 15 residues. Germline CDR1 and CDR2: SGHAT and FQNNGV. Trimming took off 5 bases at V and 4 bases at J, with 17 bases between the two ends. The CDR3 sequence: CASSPNDDGTYGYTF. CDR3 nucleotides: TGTGCCAGCAGCCCTAACGATGACGGGACCTATGGCTACACCTTC.

The CDR3 spells CSVEVVQGNTEAFF. CDR3 nucleotide sequence: TGCAGCGTTGAAGTCGTTCAGGGGAACACTGAAGCTTTCTTT. The V gene is TRBV29-1, the J gene TRBJ1-1, with D possibly being TRBD1 (5 bases). Germline V lookup: CDR1 SQVTM, CDR2 ANQGSEA. V was pared by 1 base and J by 1 base, with 10 bases between. This CDR3 has 14 amino acids.

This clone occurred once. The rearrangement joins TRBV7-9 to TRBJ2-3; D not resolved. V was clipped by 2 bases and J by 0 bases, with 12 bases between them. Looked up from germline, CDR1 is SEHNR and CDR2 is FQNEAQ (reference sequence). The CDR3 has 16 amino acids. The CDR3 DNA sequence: TGTGCCAGCAGCTTAAACACTAAACATAGCACAGATACGCAGTATTTT. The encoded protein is CASSLNTKHSTDTQYF. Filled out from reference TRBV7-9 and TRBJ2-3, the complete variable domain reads DTGVSQNPRHKITKRGQNVTFRCDPISEHNRLYWYRQTLGQGPEFLTYFQNEAQLEKSRLLSDRFSAERPKGSFSTLEIQRTEQGDSAMYLCASSLNTKHSTDTQYFGPGTRLTVL.

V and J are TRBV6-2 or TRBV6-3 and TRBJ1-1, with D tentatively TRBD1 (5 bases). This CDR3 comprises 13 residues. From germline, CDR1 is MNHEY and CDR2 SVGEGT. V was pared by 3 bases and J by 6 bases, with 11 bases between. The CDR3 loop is CASSYERGAEAFF. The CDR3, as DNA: TGTGCCAGCAGTTATGAACGGGGCGCTGAAGCTTTCTTT.

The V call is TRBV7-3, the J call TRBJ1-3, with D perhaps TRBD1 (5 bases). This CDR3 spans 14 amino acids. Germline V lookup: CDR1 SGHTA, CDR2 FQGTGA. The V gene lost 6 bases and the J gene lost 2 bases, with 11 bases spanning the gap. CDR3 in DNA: TGTGCCAGCAGTCAGGGACCAACTGGAAACACCATATATTTT. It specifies CASSQGPTGNTIYF.

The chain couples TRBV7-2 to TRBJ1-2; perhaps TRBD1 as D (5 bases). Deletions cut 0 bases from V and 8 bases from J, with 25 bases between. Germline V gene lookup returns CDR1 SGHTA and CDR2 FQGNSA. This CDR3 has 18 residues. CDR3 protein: CASSLAGEGLGKRGGYTF. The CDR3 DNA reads TGTGCCAGCAGCTTAGCGGGGGAAGGTCTCGGAAAACGTGGAGGCTACACCTTC.

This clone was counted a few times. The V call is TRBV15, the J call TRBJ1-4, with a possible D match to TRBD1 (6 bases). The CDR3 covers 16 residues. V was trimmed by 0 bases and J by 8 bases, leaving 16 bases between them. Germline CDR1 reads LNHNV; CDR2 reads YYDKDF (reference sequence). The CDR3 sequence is CATSRDRGGDQEKLFF. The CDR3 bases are TGTGCCACCAGCAGAGATCGAGGGGGGGACCAAGAAAAACTGTTTTTT.

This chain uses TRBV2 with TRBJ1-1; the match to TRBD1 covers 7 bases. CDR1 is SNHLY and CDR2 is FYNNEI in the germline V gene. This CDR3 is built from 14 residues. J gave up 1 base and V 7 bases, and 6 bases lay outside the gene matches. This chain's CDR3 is CASTPRGGNTEAFF. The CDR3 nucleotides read TGTGCCAGCACCCCCAGGGGGGGGAACACTGAAGCTTTCTTT.

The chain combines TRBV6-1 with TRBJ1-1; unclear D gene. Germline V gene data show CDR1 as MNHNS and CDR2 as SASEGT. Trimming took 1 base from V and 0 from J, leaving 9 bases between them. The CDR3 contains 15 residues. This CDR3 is CASSEELGMNTEAFF. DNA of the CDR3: TGTGCCAGCAGTGAAGAATTGGGGATGAACACTGAAGCTTTCTTT.

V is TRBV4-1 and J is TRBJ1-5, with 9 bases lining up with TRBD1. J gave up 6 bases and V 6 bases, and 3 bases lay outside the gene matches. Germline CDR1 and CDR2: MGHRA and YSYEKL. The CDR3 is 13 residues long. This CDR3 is CASRGQGTQPQHF. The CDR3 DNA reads TGCGCCAGCAGGGGACAGGGAACTCAGCCCCAGCATTTT.

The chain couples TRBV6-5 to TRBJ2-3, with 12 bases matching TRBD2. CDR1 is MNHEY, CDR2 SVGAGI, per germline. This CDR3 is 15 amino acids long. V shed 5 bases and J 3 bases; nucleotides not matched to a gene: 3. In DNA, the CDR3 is TGTGCCAGCAGTCGACTAGCGGGGGAAACAGATACGCAGTATTTT. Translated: CASSRLAGETDTQYF.

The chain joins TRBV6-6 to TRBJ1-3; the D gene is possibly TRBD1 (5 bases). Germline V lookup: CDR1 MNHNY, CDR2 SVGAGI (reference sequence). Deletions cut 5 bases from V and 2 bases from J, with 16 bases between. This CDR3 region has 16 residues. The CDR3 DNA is TGTGCCAGCAGTCCCCCGGGGCAGGGAACTGGAAACACCATATATTTT. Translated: CASSPPGQGTGNTIYF.

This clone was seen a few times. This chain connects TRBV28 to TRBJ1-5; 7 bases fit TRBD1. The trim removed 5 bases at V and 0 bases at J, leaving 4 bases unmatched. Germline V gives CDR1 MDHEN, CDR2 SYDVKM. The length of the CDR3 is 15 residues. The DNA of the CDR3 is TGTGCCAGCAGTCTCGGGACAGATAGCAATCAGCCCCAGCATTTT. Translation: CASSLGTDSNQPQHF.

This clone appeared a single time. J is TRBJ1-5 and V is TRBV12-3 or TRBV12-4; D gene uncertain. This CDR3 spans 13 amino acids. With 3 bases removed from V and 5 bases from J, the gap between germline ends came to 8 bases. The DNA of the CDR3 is TGTGCCAGCAGTTTTTCGTCGGATCAGCCCCAGCATTTT. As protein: CASSFSSDQPQHF.

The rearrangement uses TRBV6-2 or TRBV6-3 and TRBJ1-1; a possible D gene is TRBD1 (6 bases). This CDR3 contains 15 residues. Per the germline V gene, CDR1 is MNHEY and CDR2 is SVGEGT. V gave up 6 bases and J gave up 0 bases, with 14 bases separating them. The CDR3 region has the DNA TGTGCCAGCAGCAGCGATCCAGGGGTGAACACTGAAGCTTTCTTT. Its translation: CASSSDPGVNTEAFF.

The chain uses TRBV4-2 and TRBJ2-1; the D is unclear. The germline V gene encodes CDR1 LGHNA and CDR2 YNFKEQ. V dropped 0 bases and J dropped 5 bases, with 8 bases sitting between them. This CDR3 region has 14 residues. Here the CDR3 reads CASSQDPKHNEQFF. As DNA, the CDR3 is TGTGCCAGCAGCCAAGATCCAAAACACAATGAGCAGTTCTTC.

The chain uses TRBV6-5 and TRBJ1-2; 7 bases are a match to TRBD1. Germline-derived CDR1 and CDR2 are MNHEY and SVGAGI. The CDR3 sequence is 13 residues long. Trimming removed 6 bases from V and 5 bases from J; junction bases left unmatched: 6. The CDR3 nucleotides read TGTGCCAGCAGCCAACAGGGGTTGTATGGCTACACCTTC. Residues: CASSQQGLYGYTF.

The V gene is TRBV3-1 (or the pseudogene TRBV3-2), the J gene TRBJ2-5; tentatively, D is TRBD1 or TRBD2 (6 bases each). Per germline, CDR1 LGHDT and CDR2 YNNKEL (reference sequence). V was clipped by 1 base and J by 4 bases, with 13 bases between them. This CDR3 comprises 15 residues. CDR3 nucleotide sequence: TGTGCCAGCAGCCAAGGTTTCGGGGGCGTAGAGACCCAGTACTTC. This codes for CASSQGFGGVETQYF.

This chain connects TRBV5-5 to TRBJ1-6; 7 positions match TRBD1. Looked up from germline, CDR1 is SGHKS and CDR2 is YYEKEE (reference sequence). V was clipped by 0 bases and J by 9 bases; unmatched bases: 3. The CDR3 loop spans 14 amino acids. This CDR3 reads CASSLETGSSPLHF. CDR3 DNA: TGTGCCAGCAGCTTGGAGACAGGGTCTTCACCCCTCCACTTT. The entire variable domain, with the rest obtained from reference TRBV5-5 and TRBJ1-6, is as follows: DAGVTQSPTHLIKTRGQQVTLRCSPISGHKSVSWYQQVLGQGPQFIFQYYEKEERGRGNFPDRFSARQFPNYSSELNVNALLLGDSALYLCASSLETGSSPLHFGNGTRLTVT.

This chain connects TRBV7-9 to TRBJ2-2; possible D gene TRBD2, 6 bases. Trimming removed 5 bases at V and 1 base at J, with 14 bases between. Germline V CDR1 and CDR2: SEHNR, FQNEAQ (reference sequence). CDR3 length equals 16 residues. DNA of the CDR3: TGTGCCAGCAGCCGACTGGGGGGTAGGAACACCGGGGAGCTGTTTTTT. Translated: CASSRLGGRNTGELFF.

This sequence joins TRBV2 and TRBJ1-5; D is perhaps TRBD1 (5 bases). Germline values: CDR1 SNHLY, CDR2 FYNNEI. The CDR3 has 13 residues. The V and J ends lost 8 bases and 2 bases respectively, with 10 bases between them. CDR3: CASGTGGNQPQHF. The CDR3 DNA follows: TGTGCCAGCGGAACGGGGGGCAATCAGCCCCAGCATTTT.

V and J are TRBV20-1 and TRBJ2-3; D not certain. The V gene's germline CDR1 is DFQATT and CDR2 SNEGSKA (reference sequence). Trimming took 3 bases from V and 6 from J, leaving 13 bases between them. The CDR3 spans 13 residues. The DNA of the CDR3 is TGCAGTGCTAGTAAACAGCCAAGGGATACGCAGTATTTT. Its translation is CSASKQPRDTQYF.

CDR3 DNA sequence: TGTGCCAGCACACGGACAGGGGGCACCTCCCCGCAGGGCTACACCTTC. Its protein product is CASTRTGGTSPQGYTF. This chain joins TRBV9 and TRBJ1-2; 11 bases agree with TRBD1. Germline assignment: CDR1 SGDLS and CDR2 YYNGEE. The CDR3 has 16 amino acids. J gave up 8 bases and V 6 bases, and 15 bases lay outside the gene matches.

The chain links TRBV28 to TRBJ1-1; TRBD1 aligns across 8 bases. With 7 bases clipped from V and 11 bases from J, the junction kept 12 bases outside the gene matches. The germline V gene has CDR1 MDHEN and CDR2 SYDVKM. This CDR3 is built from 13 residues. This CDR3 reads CASTQQGVKHAFF. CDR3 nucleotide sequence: TGTGCCAGCACTCAACAGGGGGTGAAGCACGCTTTCTTT.

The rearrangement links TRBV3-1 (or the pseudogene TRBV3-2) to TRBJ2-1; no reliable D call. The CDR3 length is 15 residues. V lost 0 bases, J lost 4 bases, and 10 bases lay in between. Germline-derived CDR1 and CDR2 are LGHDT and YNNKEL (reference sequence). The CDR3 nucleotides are TGTGCCAGCAGCCAAGAGGGGTTGTTGTACAATGAGCAGTTCTTC. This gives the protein CASSQEGLLYNEQFF.